This T cell receptor (beta chain) was observed in a study of cytomegalovirus exposure and HLA in healthy donors. Losses at the gene ends were 4 bases for V and 4 bases for J; bases not matched to a gene: 3. The CDR3 has 13 residues. Germline loops: CDR1 SNHLY, CDR2 FYNNEI. PCR was performed using 60 Vbeta and 13 Jbeta primers. Profiled with immunoSEQ multiplex PCR; TCRdb holds only in-frame clones, not every one. The repertoire holds roughly 77,000 clones, with 72% as singletons. The receptor was derived from a woman aged 40 to 50 in good health and CMV-seropositive. The V call is TRBV2, the J call TRBJ1-1; 7 bases align to TRBD1. Sequenced input: PBMCs. The CDR3 nucleotides read TGTGCCAGCAGTGTCCCAGGGGGCACTGAAGCTTTCTTT. This codes for CASSVPGGTEAFF.